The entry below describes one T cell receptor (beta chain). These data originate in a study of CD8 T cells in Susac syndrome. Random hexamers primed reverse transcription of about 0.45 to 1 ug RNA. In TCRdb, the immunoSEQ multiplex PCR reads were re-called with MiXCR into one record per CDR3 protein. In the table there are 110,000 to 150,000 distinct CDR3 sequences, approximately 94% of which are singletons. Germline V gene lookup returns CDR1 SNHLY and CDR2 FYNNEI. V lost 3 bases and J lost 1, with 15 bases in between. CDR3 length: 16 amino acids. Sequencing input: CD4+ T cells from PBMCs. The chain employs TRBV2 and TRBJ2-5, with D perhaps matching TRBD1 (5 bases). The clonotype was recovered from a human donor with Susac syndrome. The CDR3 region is CASSESQGIPQETQYF. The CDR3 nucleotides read TGTGCCAGCAGTGAGAGCCAGGGTATCCCCCAAGAGACCCAGTACTTC. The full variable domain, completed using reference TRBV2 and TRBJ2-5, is EPEVTQTPSHQVTQMGQEVILRCVPISNHLYFYWYRQILGQKVEFLVSFYNNEISEKSEIFDDQFSVERPDGSNFTLKIRSTKLEDSAMYFCASSESQGIPQETQYFGPGTRLLVL.